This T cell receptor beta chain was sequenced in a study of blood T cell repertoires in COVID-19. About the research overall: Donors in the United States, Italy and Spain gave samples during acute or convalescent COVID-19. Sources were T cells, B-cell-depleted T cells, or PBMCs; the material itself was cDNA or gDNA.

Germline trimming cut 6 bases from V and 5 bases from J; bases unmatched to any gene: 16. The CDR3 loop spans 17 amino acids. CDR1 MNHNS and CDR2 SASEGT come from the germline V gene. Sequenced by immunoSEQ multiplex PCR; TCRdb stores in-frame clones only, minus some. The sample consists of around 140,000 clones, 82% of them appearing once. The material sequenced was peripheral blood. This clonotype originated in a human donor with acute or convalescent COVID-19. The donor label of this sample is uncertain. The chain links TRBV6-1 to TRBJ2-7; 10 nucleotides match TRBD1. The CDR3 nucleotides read TGTGCCAGCAGCGAATACTATTTTGACAGGGGGCGGAACGAGCAGTACTTC. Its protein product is CASSEYYFDRGRNEQYF.